This T cell receptor (beta chain) was recovered during a study of regulatory T cells in long-lasting Graves disease. For the study at large: The definition of persistent Graves' disease was over 5 years of antithyroid drugs with positive TSH receptor antibodies.

V was clipped by 5 bases and J by 6 bases, with 17 bases between them. Germline lookup yields CDR1 SGHDN and CDR2 FVKESK. This CDR3 comprises 14 residues. Time point meaning: persistent/refractory GD, antithyroid drugs over 5 years with positive TRAb. The TCR library was made from RNA extracted from PBMCs. Patients with Graves' disease were diagnosed by American Thyroid Association guidelines. iRepertoire HTBI primers and Arm-PCR of CDR3 regions built TCR beta libraries. TCRdb passed the multiplex PCR reads through MiXCR, listing each CDR3 protein once. The data show about 470,000 distinct CDR3 sequences, roughly 20% seen once. Study-level points and caveats: Possibly, accuracy suffered from the small sample size. Comparison showed that persistent patients shared more public clonotypes (roughly 2,700) than new patients (966).

Note on this clonotype: The antigen remains undetermined.

The sequence was obtained from a female donor with Graves disease. Source: peripheral blood mononuclear cells (PBMCs), taken when the disease was refractory, from a patient treated with antithyroid drugs. V usage is TRBV14 and J usage is TRBJ2-7; tentative D call: TRBD1 (6 bases). This chain's CDR3 is CASSSQGVKAEQYF. The CDR3 coding sequence is TGTGCCAGCAGCTCACAGGGAGTAAAGGCCGAGCAGTACTTC. Complete variable domain (other parts from reference TRBV14 and TRBJ2-7): EAGVTQFPSHSVIEKGQTVTLRCDPISGHDNLYWYRRVMGKEIKFLLHFVKESKQDESGMPNNRFLAERTGGTYSTLKVQPAELEDSGVYFCASSSQGVKAEQYFGPGTRLTVT.